One and the same sample provided the 27 T cell receptor beta chains below, sequenced in a study of T-cell memory formation after mild COVID-19. MiXCR was run by TCRdb on the 5' RACE reads, yielding one entry per CDR3 protein. The table lists hundreds of thousands of distinct CDR3 sequences, roughly 22% of them singletons. The source material was PBMCs or a T cell subset sorted from them (not recorded which). The receptors derive from an adult woman who had mild COVID-19 (a few samples of this study predate the infection). Cell type and time point are not known.

This clonotype was found a few times. The chain links TRBV27 to TRBJ2-1; 9 positions match TRBD1. The CDR3 sequence is 13 residues long. V lost 5 bases to trimming and J lost 14 bases; unmatched junction nucleotides: 10. CDR1 is MNHEY and CDR2 is SMNVEV in the germline V gene (reference sequence). As DNA, the CDR3 is TGTGCCAGCAGTCCCGGCCAGCGACAGGGGGAGTTCTTC. Translated: CASSPGQRQGEFF.

The chain has TRBV6-2 or TRBV6-3 and TRBJ2-1; possible D gene TRBD2, 5 bases. Per germline, CDR1 MNHEY and CDR2 SVGEGT. V was clipped by 7 bases and J by 0 bases, with 13 bases between them. This CDR3 contains 15 residues. CDR3 sequence reads: CASTADYRSYNEQFF. In nucleotides, the CDR3 is TGTGCCAGCACAGCTGACTATCGCTCCTACAATGAGCAGTTCTTC.

The J gene is TRBJ1-1, the V gene TRBV27; a possible D gene is TRBD1 (6 bases). CDR3 length equals 16 residues. CDR1 is MNHEY and CDR2 is SMNVEV in the germline V gene (reference sequence). Trimming left V 3 bases short and J 7 bases short, with 21 bases between. CDR3 nucleotides: TGTGCCAGCAGTTTTGTGGGGACAACGGATACCTATGAAGCTTTCTTT. Residues: CASSFVGTTDTYEAFF.

The chain employs TRBV6-5 and TRBJ2-3; D is unresolved. The CDR3 covers 15 residues. The V and J ends lost 4 bases and 2 bases respectively, with 13 bases between them. Germline CDR1 and CDR2: MNHEY and SVGAGI. The CDR3 loop reads CASSLGNRNTDTQYF. As DNA, the CDR3 is TGTGCCAGCAGTTTAGGTAACAGAAACACAGATACGCAGTATTTT.

This clonotype was counted a few times. The rearrangement uses TRBV2 and TRBJ1-5; D is unresolved. Germline CDR1 and CDR2: SNHLY and FYNNEI. Deletions cut 4 bases from V and 2 bases from J, with 9 bases between. The CDR3 length is 14 residues. CDR3 sequence (DNA): TGTGCCAGCAGTGCGTGGAAGGGCAATCAGCCCCAGCATTTT. Translated, it gives CASSAWKGNQPQHF.

A few counts support this clonotype. CDR3 in DNA: TGTGCCAGCAGTTCGTGGACAGGGAGCTCCTACGAGCAGTACTTC. Its protein product is CASSSWTGSSYEQYF. The chain combines TRBV27 with TRBJ2-7, with 8 bases lining up with TRBD1. The germline V gene has CDR1 MNHEY and CDR2 SMNVEV (reference sequence). V lost 4 bases and J lost 0; bases outside the gene matches: 5. This CDR3 contains 15 residues.

V is TRBV7-8 and J is TRBJ1-2, with D uncertain. This CDR3 has 18 amino acids. CDR1 SGHVS and CDR2 FQNEAQ come from the germline V gene. The V end lost 7 bases, the J end lost 7 bases, and 31 bases lay between the germline ends. The CDR3 region has the DNA TGTGCCAGCACCCCTTACGGGCGCCCCGGGGATCGCCGGGTTGGCTACACCTTC. Amino acid sequence: CASTPYGRPGDRRVGYTF.

This chain joins TRBV5-5 and TRBJ1-1, with D perhaps matching TRBD1 (5 bases). This CDR3 is built from 13 residues. The ends were cut back, 7 bases at V and 4 bases at J, with 14 bases in the middle. Germline V gene sequence: CDR1 SGHKS, CDR2 YYEKEE (reference sequence). This chain's CDR3 is CASAGLGGTEAFF. CDR3 coding DNA: TGTGCCAGCGCTGGTTTGGGGGGCACTGAAGCTTTCTTT.

This clonotype was seen many times. The DNA of the CDR3 is TGTGCCAGCAGCCGGGACAGGGGTACTGAAGCTTTCTTT. Its translation is CASSRDRGTEAFF. This chain uses TRBV5-4 with TRBJ1-1, with 10 bases matching TRBD1. Looked up from germline, CDR1 is SGHNT and CDR2 is YYREEE (reference sequence). The length of the CDR3 is 13 residues. V dropped 4 bases and J dropped 5; count of bases not matched to a gene: 2.

V and J are TRBV11-2 and TRBJ2-3, with D possibly TRBD2 on 6 matching bases. Germline-derived CDR1 and CDR2 are SGHAT and FQNNGV. The CDR3 length is 16 residues. V was pared by 5 bases and J by 2 bases, with 17 bases between. CDR3 bases: TGTGCCAGCAGCATCCGACTAGGTTTCTACACAGATACGCAGTATTTT. Its protein product is CASSIRLGFYTDTQYF.

Here the CDR3 reads CASSLGDNQETQYF. The CDR3 DNA follows: TGTGCCAGCAGCTTAGGGGACAACCAAGAGACCCAGTACTTC. The chain carries TRBV7-2 and TRBJ2-5, with TRBD1 as a possible D gene (6 bases). The CDR3 has 14 residues. V was cut by 1 base and J by 0 bases, with 6 bases left in between. From germline, CDR1 is SGHTA and CDR2 FQGNSA.

The CDR3 reads CASSLTGTPYNEQFF. The DNA of the CDR3 is TGTGCCAGCAGCTTGACAGGCACACCGTACAATGAGCAGTTCTTC. V gene TRBV5-5 combines with J gene TRBJ2-1, with D possibly TRBD1 on 5 matching bases. CDR1 and CDR2 from the germline V gene are SGHKS and YYEKEE (reference sequence). Trimming took 1 base from V and 4 from J, leaving 12 bases between them. The CDR3 contains 15 residues.

CDR3 coding DNA: TGTGCCAGCAGCTTACTGGGAATCCCCTACGAGCAGTACTTC. It specifies CASSLLGIPYEQYF. The chain combines TRBV7-2 with TRBJ2-7, with D unresolved. The CDR3 extends over 14 amino acids. Germline lookup yields CDR1 SGHTA and CDR2 FQGNSA. Trimming took off 2 bases at V and 2 bases at J, with 10 bases between the two ends.

This clonotype has just a few counts. The J gene is TRBJ2-7, the V gene TRBV12-3 or TRBV12-4; 9 positions match TRBD2. This CDR3 comprises 16 residues. V lost 6 bases to trimming and J lost 1 base; unmatched junction nucleotides: 10. DNA of the CDR3: TGTGCCAGCAGCCCCGTATCTAGCGGGATATCCTACGAGCAGTACTTC. The encoded protein is CASSPVSSGISYEQYF.

The rearrangement uses TRBV5-1 and TRBJ2-1, with 14 bases fitting TRBD2. Per germline, CDR1 SGHRS and CDR2 YFSETQ. The CDR3 length is 17 residues. The V segment lost 4 bases and the J segment 2 bases; nucleotides outside the gene matches: 5. Here the CDR3 DNA reads TGCGCCAGCAGCGTGGGACTAGCGGGAGTACCCTACAATGAGCAGTTCTTC. Encoded protein: CASSVGLAGVPYNEQFF.

This clonotype appeared a few times. The CDR3 DNA reads as TGTGCCAGCAGCCACTGGGGACAGGGGGGCACTGAAGCTTTCTTT. It encodes CASSHWGQGGTEAFF. The V gene is TRBV6-2 or TRBV6-3, the J gene TRBJ1-1, with TRBD1 matching over 11 bases. CDR3 size: 15 residues. The V and J ends lost 6 bases and 4 bases, in that order; junction bases with no gene match: 7. Looked up from germline, CDR1 is MNHEY and CDR2 is SVGEGT.

This chain uses TRBV5-6 with TRBJ1-1; weak D call: TRBD1 (6 bases). V dropped 0 bases and J dropped 4 bases, with 10 bases sitting between them. Germline loops: CDR1 SGHDT, CDR2 YYEEEE. This CDR3 comprises 14 residues. The CDR3 region has the DNA TGTGCCAGCAGCTTGGGGGACACGGGCACTGAAGCTTTCTTT. Its translation: CASSLGDTGTEAFF.

The chain is built from TRBV5-5 and TRBJ2-3; 16 bases align to TRBD2. Germline trimming cut 0 bases from V and 3 bases from J; bases unmatched to any gene: 10. Germline V gene data show CDR1 as SGHKS and CDR2 as YYEKEE (reference sequence). This CDR3 is built from 20 residues. Here the CDR3 reads CASSLGPGLAGGPLTDTQYF. CDR3 coding DNA: TGTGCCAGCAGCTTGGGGCCGGGACTAGCGGGAGGGCCTCTTACAGATACGCAGTATTTT.

This chain uses TRBV4-2 with TRBJ1-6; D gene uncertain. V dropped 2 bases and J dropped 8 bases, with 7 bases sitting between them. Germline V lookup: CDR1 LGHNA, CDR2 YNFKEQ. The CDR3 contains 13 residues. In DNA form, the CDR3 reads TGTGCCAGCAGCCAACCAGCCGATTCACCCCTCCACTTT. Translated, it gives CASSQPADSPLHF.

This sequence joins TRBV6-2 or TRBV6-3 and TRBJ2-1; weak D call: TRBD2 (5 bases). CDR3 size: 11 residues. Trimming shortened V by 3 bases and J by 11 bases, and 8 bases separated the two germline ends. Germline-derived CDR1 and CDR2 are MNHEY and SVGEGT. CDR3 residues: CASSYPGKQFF. The DNA of the CDR3 is TGTGCCAGCAGTTATCCGGGAAAGCAGTTCTTC.

This clonotype has only a few counts. The gene calls are TRBV5-1 and TRBJ1-3; 8 bases are a match to TRBD1. Germline CDR1 reads SGHRS; CDR2 reads YFSETQ. The length of the CDR3 is 17 residues. The junction had 9 bases not matched to a gene; V was cut back by 4 bases and J by 0 bases. DNA of the CDR3: TGCGCCAGCAGCATGACAGGGGATGGGCGCTCTGGAAACACCATATATTTT. Translating it yields CASSMTGDGRSGNTIYF.

This clonotype was counted a few times. The chain employs TRBV29-1 and TRBJ2-2; D gene unclear. The CDR3 covers 13 residues. V lost 6 bases and J lost 1, with 9 bases in between. The germline CDR1 and CDR2 sequences are SQVTM and ANQGSEA. The CDR3 reads CSVGQWNTGELFF. The CDR3 DNA reads TGCAGCGTCGGTCAATGGAACACCGGGGAGCTGTTTTTT.

This clonotype was seen more than once but under ten times. The chain combines TRBV6-1 with TRBJ2-1; D might be TRBD1 (6 bases). With 4 bases removed from V and 0 bases from J, the gap between germline ends came to 16 bases. Germline lookup yields CDR1 MNHNS and CDR2 SASEGT. The CDR3 covers 17 residues. Written as DNA, the CDR3 is TGTGCCAGCAGTGTCGGACAGTCGGGGAGCTCCTACAATGAGCAGTTCTTC. It translates to CASSVGQSGSSYNEQFF.

The chain combines TRBV2 with TRBJ2-1; 8 bases match TRBD2. Germline V gene lookup returns CDR1 SNHLY and CDR2 FYNNEI. The V gene end was trimmed by 7 bases and the J gene end by 9 bases; junction bases not matched to a gene: 11. This CDR3 contains 14 residues. As DNA, the CDR3 is TGTGCCAGCACCTCCGGGACTAGTACGGCTGAGCAGTTCTTC. Its translation: CASTSGTSTAEQFF. Full variable domain (rest looked up from reference TRBV2 and TRBJ2-1): EPEVTQTPSHQVTQMGQEVILRCVPISNHLYFYWYRQILGQKVEFLVSFYNNEISEKSEIFDDQFSVERPDGSNFTLKIRSTKLEDSAMYFCASTSGTSTAEQFFGPGTRLTVL.

The gene calls are TRBV14 and TRBJ2-3; 7 nucleotides agree with TRBD2. CDR3 length: 18 residues. The V and J ends lost 1 base and 4 bases, in that order; junction bases with no gene match: 14. Looked up from germline, CDR1 is SGHDN and CDR2 is FVKESK. Written as DNA, the CDR3 is TGTGCCAGCAGCCAAGTTACTAGCGAACATATTTGGTCAGATACGCAGTATTTT. Amino acid sequence: CASSQVTSEHIWSDTQYF.

V is TRBV4-1 and J is TRBJ2-5, with TRBD1 as a possible D gene (5 bases). CDR1 is MGHRA and CDR2 is YSYEKL in the germline V gene. The CDR3 has 15 amino acids. Trimming shortened V by 0 bases and J by 2 bases, and 10 bases separated the two germline ends. Written as DNA, the CDR3 is TGCGCCAGCAGCCAAGATAAGGGGCCACAAGAGACCCAGTACTTC. Residues: CASSQDKGPQETQYF.

The chain is built from TRBV5-5 and TRBJ2-5; 8 bases fit TRBD1. Trimming removed 1 base from V and 5 bases from J; junction bases left unmatched: 10. The CDR3 has 16 residues. The germline V gene has CDR1 SGHKS and CDR2 YYEKEE (reference sequence). The CDR3 loop reads CASSLPSTGERETQYF. DNA for the CDR3: TGTGCCAGCAGCTTGCCATCGACAGGGGAGAGGGAGACCCAGTACTTC.